The 7 T cell receptor beta chains given below trace back to one sample, sequenced in a study of T cells after yellow fever vaccination. TCRdb used MiXCR to reprocess the 5' RACE reads, holding one entry per CDR3 protein. Among a few hundred thousand distinct CDR3 sequences listed, approximately 3.9% were seen once. The sequences come from PBMCs, collected 5 days after the yellow fever booster vaccination. The receptors derive from a young man who received the YFV17D yellow fever vaccine.

This clonotype turned up a few times. The V call is TRBV18, the J call TRBJ2-2; TRBD1 is a possible D gene (5 bases). The CDR3 is 16 residues long. V shed 3 bases and J shed 7 bases, with 18 bases lying between them. Germline CDR1 reads KGHSH; CDR2 reads LQKENI. This CDR3 is CASSPILRQGVGELFF. DNA of the CDR3: TGTGCCAGCTCACCGATTCTACGGCAGGGTGTCGGGGAGCTGTTTTTT. Combining the CDR3 with reference TRBV18 and TRBJ2-2 gives the whole variable domain NAGVMQNPRHLVRRRGQEARLRCSPMKGHSHVYWYRQLPEEGLKFMVYLQKENIIDESGMPKERFSAEFPKEGPSILRIQQVVRGDSAAYFCASSPILRQGVGELFFGEGSRLTVL.

This clonotype was found a few times. The rearrangement links TRBV6-2 or TRBV6-3 to TRBJ2-5; 7 bases map to TRBD1. With 11 bases clipped from V and 5 bases from J, the junction kept 14 bases outside the gene matches. CDR3 size: 14 residues. The germline CDR1 and CDR2 sequences are MNHEY and SVGEGT. In DNA, the CDR3 is TGTGCCGGTAGAAAAAGGGGGCGGCCGGAGACCCAGTACTTC. This sequence encodes CAGRKRGRPETQYF.

This clonotype was seen repeatedly, ten times or more. V gene TRBV5-1 combines with J gene TRBJ2-3; D ambiguous. V lost 4 bases and J 4 bases, leaving 13 bases between the germline ends. CDR3 size: 14 residues. CDR1 is SGHRS, CDR2 YFSETQ, per germline. CDR3 sequence reads: CASSADPNPDTQYF. The CDR3, as DNA: TGCGCCAGCAGCGCGGACCCAAACCCAGATACGCAGTATTTT.

Details on this clonotype: This clone may be a read error of a much larger clone one base away. The chain carries TRBV29-1 and TRBJ2-2; D not resolved. The length of the CDR3 is 12 residues. The V gene lost 4 bases and the J gene lost 0 bases, with 3 bases spanning the gap. Germline CDR1 SQVTM, CDR2 ANQGSEA. As DNA, the CDR3 is TGCAGCGTTGCCACGAACACCGGGGAGCTGTTTTTT. This gives the protein CSVATNTGELFF.

The chain uses TRBV6-4 and TRBJ2-3; 9 bases agree with TRBD2. This CDR3 is built from 14 residues. With V trimmed by 4 bases and J by 6 bases, 5 bases remained unmatched. Germline loops: CDR1 MRHNA, CDR2 SNTAGT. CDR3 DNA sequence: TGTGCCAGCAGTGTCCTAGCGGGGTCCGATACGCAGTATTTT. Its protein product is CASSVLAGSDTQYF.

This chain uses TRBV7-2 with TRBJ1-6; a weak D match, TRBD1 (5 bases). CDR3 size: 15 residues. Germline values: CDR1 SGHTA, CDR2 FQGNSA. Trimming shortened V by 3 bases and J by 9 bases, and 15 bases separated the two germline ends. The CDR3 coding sequence is TGTGCCAGCAGCTTTGACCCGGGGCCGGGTTCACCCCTCCACTTT. This codes for CASSFDPGPGSPLHF.

This clonotype was counted only a few times. The CDR3 sequence: CASSQDVVAFF. The CDR3 DNA reads as TGTGCCAGCAGTCAGGACGTTGTAGCTTTCTTT. The chain joins TRBV12-3 or TRBV12-4 to TRBJ1-1; no firm D call. Trimming shortened V by 5 bases and J by 10 bases, and 11 bases separated the two germline ends. The CDR3 is made up of 11 amino acids.